This T cell receptor (beta chain) was documented in a study of blood T cell repertoires in COVID-19. For the study at large: The United States, Italy and Spain supplied acute and convalescent COVID-19 samples.

Per germline, CDR1 MNHNS and CDR2 SASEGT. There are 15 residues in the CDR3. Trimming pared 1 base from V and 10 bases from J, leaving 19 bases between. The assay was immunoSEQ multiplex PCR, and TCRdb's table has in-frame clones only and misses some. The sample lists some 260,000 clones, roughly 89% occurring once. Those who participated ranged in age from roughly 18 to 95 years and resided in 20 to 30 US areas. J is TRBJ2-5 and V is TRBV6-1; tentatively, D is TRBD2 (7 bases). Sample: PBMCs or T cells enriched from blood (not recorded which). This TCR was recovered from a man between 35 and 55 years old who had recovered from COVID-19. The CDR3 loop reads CASSEGRGGAFIQYF. The CDR3 DNA reads as TGTGCCAGCAGTGAAGGGAGGGGGGGCGCTTTTATCCAGTACTTC.